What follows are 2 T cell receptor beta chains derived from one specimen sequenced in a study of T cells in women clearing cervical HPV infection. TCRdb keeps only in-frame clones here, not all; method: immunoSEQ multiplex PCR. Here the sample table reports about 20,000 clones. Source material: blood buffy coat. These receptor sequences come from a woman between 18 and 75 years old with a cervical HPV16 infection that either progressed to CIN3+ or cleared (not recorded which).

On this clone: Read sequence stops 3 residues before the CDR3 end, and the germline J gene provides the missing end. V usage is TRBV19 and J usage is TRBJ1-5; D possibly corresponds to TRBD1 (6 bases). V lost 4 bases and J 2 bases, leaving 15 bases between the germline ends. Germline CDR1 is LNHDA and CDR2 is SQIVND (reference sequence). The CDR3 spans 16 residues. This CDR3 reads CASSTNRVGGNQPQHF. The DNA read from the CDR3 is TGTGCCAGTAGTACGAACAGGGTAGGCGGCAATCAGCCC.

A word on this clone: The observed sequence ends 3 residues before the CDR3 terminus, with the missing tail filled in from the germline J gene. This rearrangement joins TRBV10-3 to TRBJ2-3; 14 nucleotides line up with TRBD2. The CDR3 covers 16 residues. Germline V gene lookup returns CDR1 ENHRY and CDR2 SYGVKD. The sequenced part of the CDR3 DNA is TGTGCCATCAGCCGACTAGCGGGGGGGCAGACGGAGACG. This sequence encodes CAISRLAGGQTET. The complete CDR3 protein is CAISRLAGGQTETQYF.